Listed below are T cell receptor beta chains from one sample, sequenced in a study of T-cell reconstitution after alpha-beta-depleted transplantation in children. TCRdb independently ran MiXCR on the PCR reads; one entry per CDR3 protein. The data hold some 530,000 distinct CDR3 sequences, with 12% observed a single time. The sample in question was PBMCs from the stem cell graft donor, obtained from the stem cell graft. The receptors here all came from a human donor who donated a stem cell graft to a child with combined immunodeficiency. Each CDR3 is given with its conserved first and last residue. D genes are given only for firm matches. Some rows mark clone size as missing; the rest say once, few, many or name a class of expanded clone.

CDR3: CSATPRDGLMDTQYF
DNA: TGCAGTGCTACCCCGCGGGACGGATTAATGGATACGCAGTATTTT
D: -
size: many
V: TRBV20-1
J: TRBJ2-3

CDR3: CSARDSWTGGLEQYF
DNA: TGCAGTGCTAGAGATTCCTGGACAGGGGGACTCGAGCAGTACTTC
D: TRBD1
size: few
V: TRBV20-1
J: TRBJ2-7

CDR3: CSARDGGLGTYEQFF
DNA: TGCAGTGCTAGAGATGGGGGACTAGGGACTTATGAGCAGTTCTTC
D: TRBD2
size: -
V: TRBV20-1
J: TRBJ2-1

CDR3: CASSLELGTEGFF
DNA: TGTGCCAGCAGCTTGGAGTTAGGGACAGAGGGGTTCTTC
D: TRBD1
size: many
V: TRBV5-6
J: TRBJ2-1

CDR3: CASSRGDIYGYTF
DNA: TGTGCCAGCAGCCGAGGAGACATCTATGGCTACACCTTC
D: -
size: few
V: TRBV7-9
J: TRBJ1-2

CDR3: CASSLGGAGGPANTGELFF
DNA: TGTGCCAGCAGTTTAGGTGGGGCGGGGGGGCCCGCGAACACCGGGGAGCTGTTTTTT
D: TRBD2
size: -
V: TRBV12-3/TRBV12-4
J: TRBJ2-2

CDR3: CATSRGGGPPYEQYF
DNA: TGTGCCACCAGCAGAGGGGGGGGGCCCCCCTACGAGCAGTACTTC
D: -
size: -
V: TRBV15
J: TRBJ2-7

CDR3: CASSYKGTGANVLTF
DNA: TGTGCCAGCAGTTACAAGGGGACTGGGGCCAACGTCCTGACTTTC
D: -
size: few
V: TRBV6-2/TRBV6-3
J: TRBJ2-6

CDR3: CASSSDSLYIQYF
DNA: TGTGCCAGCAGTTCGGACAGTTTGTACATTCAGTACTTC
D: -
size: -
V: TRBV2
J: TRBJ2-4

CDR3: CSVEGLQGPPDTDTQYF
DNA: TGCAGCGTTGAAGGGCTACAGGGGCCGCCCGACACAGATACGCAGTATTTT
D: TRBD1
size: few
V: TRBV29-1
J: TRBJ2-3

CDR3: CSVDVQGNTEAFF
DNA: TGCAGCGTTGATGTGCAAGGGAACACTGAAGCTTTCTTT
D: -
size: few
V: TRBV29-1
J: TRBJ1-1

CDR3: CSASGLAGVTGELFF
DNA: TGCAGTGCCAGTGGCCTAGCGGGGGTCACCGGGGAGCTGTTTTTT
D: TRBD2
size: few
V: TRBV20-1
J: TRBJ2-2

CDR3: CAWTSGLGAYGYTF
DNA: TGTGCCTGGACATCCGGCCTTGGGGCCTATGGCTACACCTTC
D: -
size: -
V: TRBV30
J: TRBJ1-2

CDR3: CSARQGEKLFF
DNA: TGCAGTGCAAGACAGGGAGAAAAACTGTTTTTT
D: TRBD1
size: many
V: TRBV20-1
J: TRBJ1-4

CDR3: CASSQGRFEQFF
DNA: TGTGCCAGCAGTCAGGGTCGCTTTGAGCAGTTCTTC
D: -
size: few
V: TRBV12-3/TRBV12-4
J: TRBJ2-1

CDR3: CASSVTGPDTQYF
DNA: TGTGCCAGCAGCGTAACAGGGCCAGATACGCAGTATTTT
D: -
size: many
V: TRBV9
J: TRBJ2-3

CDR3: CASSFQDTQYF
DNA: TGTGCCAGCAGCTTCCAGGATACGCAGTATTTT
D: -
size: few
V: TRBV7-2
J: TRBJ2-3

CDR3: CASSLGVFYSGRATDTQYF
DNA: TGTGCCAGCAGCTTAGGGGTATTCTACAGCGGGAGGGCCACAGATACGCAGTATTTT
D: TRBD2
size: many
V: TRBV11-1
J: TRBJ2-3

CDR3: CASTKMQLGSSYNEQFF
DNA: TGTGCCAGCACCAAAATGCAATTGGGAAGCTCCTACAATGAGCAGTTCTTC
D: -
size: few
V: TRBV5-6
J: TRBJ2-1

CDR3: CASSQQGQETQYF
DNA: TGTGCCAGCAGCCAACAGGGCCAAGAGACCCAGTACTTC
D: -
size: many
V: TRBV7-9
J: TRBJ2-5

CDR3: CASALRRGDEQYF
DNA: TGTGCCTCCGCCCTCCGGCGGGGGGACGAGCAGTACTTC
D: TRBD2
size: -
V: TRBV7-9
J: TRBJ2-7

CDR3: CASIPTGRGNTEAFF
DNA: TGTGCCAGCATCCCGACAGGGAGGGGGAACACTGAAGCTTTCTTT
D: TRBD1
size: -
V: TRBV7-9
J: TRBJ1-1

CDR3: CASSLVRTGVHEQYF
DNA: TGTGCCAGCAGCTTAGTCCGGACAGGGGTCCACGAGCAGTACTTC
D: TRBD1
size: few
V: TRBV7-8
J: TRBJ2-7

CDR3: CAWSPRDRGYYNEQFF
DNA: TGTGCCTGGAGCCCCCGGGACAGGGGGTACTACAATGAGCAGTTCTTC
D: TRBD1
size: -
V: TRBV30
J: TRBJ2-1

CDR3: CATTKRGRVDEAFF
DNA: TGTGCCACTACCAAAAGAGGCAGGGTCGATGAAGCTTTCTTT
D: -
size: -
V: TRBV15
J: TRBJ1-1

CDR3: CASSPIAGSYNEQFF
DNA: TGTGCCAGCAGTCCAATCGCGGGGTCCTACAATGAGCAGTTCTTC
D: -
size: few
V: TRBV12-3/TRBV12-4
J: TRBJ2-1

CDR3: CASSVRGAGSGANVLTF
DNA: TGTGCCAGCAGTGTACGGGGCGCAGGCTCTGGGGCCAACGTCCTGACTTTC
D: -
size: many
V: TRBV25-1
J: TRBJ2-6

CDR3: CASSQSRPGRTDTQYF
DNA: TGTGCCTCCTCCCAAAGCCGTCCTGGGCGCACAGATACGCAGTATTTT
D: -
size: few
V: TRBV7-2
J: TRBJ2-3

CDR3: CASRAGTSVGELFF
DNA: TGTGCCAGCAGGGCCGGGACTAGCGTCGGGGAGCTGTTTTTT
D: TRBD2
size: many
V: TRBV12-3/TRBV12-4
J: TRBJ2-2

CDR3: CASSTRGRAYNEQFF
DNA: TGTGCCAGCAGCACACGGGGCAGAGCCTACAATGAGCAGTTCTTC
D: -
size: few
V: TRBV28
J: TRBJ2-1

CDR3: CASSLFGTNYGYTF
DNA: TGTGCCAGCAGTTTGTTCGGGACTAACTATGGCTACACCTTC
D: -
size: many
V: TRBV12-3/TRBV12-4
J: TRBJ1-2

CDR3: CAWRGPEVGGYTF
DNA: TGTGCCTGGAGGGGCCCAGAGGTGGGTGGCTACACCTTC
D: -
size: few
V: TRBV30
J: TRBJ1-2

CDR3: CSARDLVPGDTQYF
DNA: TGCAGTGCTAGAGATCTAGTTCCCGGAGATACGCAGTATTTT
D: -
size: many
V: TRBV20-1
J: TRBJ2-3

CDR3: CASSLFRVEKLFF
DNA: TGTGCCAGCAGTTTATTCAGGGTTGAAAAACTGTTTTTT
D: -
size: many
V: TRBV12-3/TRBV12-4
J: TRBJ1-4

CDR3: CASSSVTGAADTQYF
DNA: TGTGCCAGCAGCTCGGTGACAGGGGCGGCAGATACGCAGTATTTT
D: TRBD1
size: many
V: TRBV7-9
J: TRBJ2-3

CDR3: CAISDGEVTATVGEQYF
DNA: TGTGCCATCAGTGATGGGGAGGTAACCGCCACCGTGGGCGAGCAGTACTTC
D: -
size: -
V: TRBV10-3
J: TRBJ2-7

CDR3: CASSAGRVNTEAFF
DNA: TGTGCCAGCAGCGCAGGGAGGGTGAACACTGAAGCTTTCTTT
D: -
size: once
V: TRBV27
J: TRBJ1-1

CDR3: CASSYFGLAGAYEQYF
DNA: TGTGCCAGCAGTTACTTCGGACTAGCGGGAGCTTACGAGCAGTACTTC
D: TRBD2
size: many
V: TRBV6-2/TRBV6-3
J: TRBJ2-7

CDR3: CASSLIQGAFNEQFF
DNA: TGTGCCAGCAGCTTGATTCAGGGGGCGTTCAATGAGCAGTTCTTC
D: TRBD1
size: few
V: TRBV5-5
J: TRBJ2-1

CDR3: CASSLGAGNEQYF
DNA: TGTGCCAGCAGTTTAGGTGCGGGTAACGAGCAGTACTTC
D: -
size: many
V: TRBV12-3/TRBV12-4
J: TRBJ2-7

CDR3: CASSNGRKDTQYF
DNA: TGTGCCAGCAGCAATGGCCGGAAAGATACGCAGTATTTT
D: -
size: -
V: TRBV4-2
J: TRBJ2-3

CDR3: CAWSRQGWETQYF
DNA: TGTGCCTGGAGTCGCCAGGGCTGGGAGACCCAGTACTTC
D: -
size: -
V: TRBV30
J: TRBJ2-5

CDR3: CASSTGLAGTPDTQYF
DNA: TGTGCCAGCAGCACCGGACTAGCGGGGACACCAGATACGCAGTATTTT
D: TRBD2
size: -
V: TRBV7-3
J: TRBJ2-3

CDR3: CASSVSDRGAGEHNEQFF
DNA: TGTGCCAGCAGCGTAAGTGACAGGGGAGCGGGGGAACACAATGAGCAGTTCTTC
D: -
size: -
V: TRBV9
J: TRBJ2-1

CDR3: CASSDYRASTDTQYF
DNA: TGTGCCAGCAGTGACTACAGGGCTAGCACAGATACGCAGTATTTT
D: -
size: few
V: TRBV25-1
J: TRBJ2-3

CDR3: CASSYVDTQYF
DNA: TGTGCCAGCAGTTACGTGGATACGCAGTATTTT
D: -
size: many
V: TRBV6-5
J: TRBJ2-3

CDR3: CASSVDRPDTQYF
DNA: TGTGCCAGCAGCGTAGACCGCCCAGATACGCAGTATTTT
D: -
size: many
V: TRBV9
J: TRBJ2-3

CDR3: CASSQGGPATSGVDTQYF
DNA: TGCGCCAGCAGCCAAGGAGGCCCGGCGACTAGCGGGGTAGATACGCAGTATTTT
D: TRBD2
size: many
V: TRBV4-3
J: TRBJ2-3

CDR3: CASSVGGTASYEQYF
DNA: TGTGCCAGCAGCGTAGGAGGGACAGCCTCCTACGAGCAGTACTTC
D: TRBD1
size: few
V: TRBV9
J: TRBJ2-7

CDR3: CSASLEIGSEQFF
DNA: TGCAGTGCTAGTCTGGAAATTGGAAGTGAGCAGTTCTTC
D: -
size: many
V: TRBV20-1
J: TRBJ2-1

CDR3: CASSAQGVEQYF
DNA: TGTGCCAGCAGTGCCCAGGGGGTCGAGCAGTACTTC
D: TRBD1
size: many
V: TRBV25-1
J: TRBJ2-7

CDR3: CASSQETREIGGYTF
DNA: TGCGCCAGCAGCCAAGAAACAAGGGAGATAGGGGGCTACACCTTC
D: -
size: -
V: TRBV4-1
J: TRBJ1-2

CDR3: CASSSRYNEQFF
DNA: TGTGCCAGCAGCAGCAGGTACAATGAGCAGTTCTTC
D: -
size: many
V: TRBV7-2
J: TRBJ2-1

CDR3: CSASRDSNEQFF
DNA: TGCAGTGCTAGTAGGGATTCGAATGAGCAGTTCTTC
D: -
size: many
V: TRBV20-1
J: TRBJ2-1

CDR3: CASSLELALTYEQYF
DNA: TGTGCCAGCAGCTTAGAACTAGCGCTCACCTACGAGCAGTACTTC
D: TRBD2
size: many
V: TRBV7-9
J: TRBJ2-7

CDR3: CSVDLLSGRGTEAFF
DNA: TGCAGCGTTGACCTTTTAAGCGGGAGGGGAACTGAAGCTTTCTTT
D: -
size: few
V: TRBV29-1
J: TRBJ1-1

CDR3: CAWSVLVDFSGNTIYF
DNA: TGTGCCTGGAGTGTACTGGTCGATTTCTCTGGAAACACCATATATTTT
D: -
size: -
V: TRBV30
J: TRBJ1-3